The next 14 T cell receptor beta chains were all read from a single sample in a study of cytomegalovirus exposure and HLA in healthy donors. The PCR ran on 60 Vbeta and 13 Jbeta primers. Sequenced by immunoSEQ multiplex PCR; TCRdb stores in-frame clones only, minus some. The data contain around 180,000 clones, around 79% of them seen just once; the ten biggest clones take up approximately 0.55%. The sequenced sample consisted of PBMCs. The receptors originated from a woman between 45 and 60 years old in good health and CMV-seronegative.

This clone showed up just a few times. The gene calls are TRBV7-2 and TRBJ1-4, with unresolved D. The V and J ends lost 5 bases and 6 bases respectively, with 19 bases between them. Germline values: CDR1 SGHTA, CDR2 FQGNSA. The CDR3 has 16 amino acids. The CDR3 region is CASSKREQLGYEKLFF. The CDR3 nucleotides are TGTGCCAGCAGCAAGCGGGAACAGCTGGGATATGAAAAACTGTTTTTT.

The chain employs TRBV25-1 and TRBJ1-2; maybe TRBD1 (6 bases). V gave up 4 bases and J gave up 5 bases, with 14 bases separating them. The CDR3 has 14 amino acids. From germline, CDR1 is MGHDK and CDR2 SYGVNS. The CDR3 is CASSGGGALYGYTF. As DNA, the CDR3 is TGTGCCAGCAGTGGTGGGGGCGCGTTATATGGCTACACCTTC.

This chain links TRBV10-3 with TRBJ2-3; 13 bases are shared with TRBD2. Germline trimming cut 6 bases from V and 6 bases from J; bases unmatched to any gene: 6. This CDR3 spans 15 amino acids. In germline, CDR1 is ENHRY, CDR2 SYGVKD. This CDR3 reads CAISQTSGGVDTQYF. CDR3 in DNA: TGTGCCATCAGCCAAACTAGCGGGGGGGTGGATACGCAGTATTTT.

This chain connects TRBV5-1 to TRBJ2-7, with 9 bases identical to TRBD2. CDR3 length equals 14 residues. V gave up 5 bases and J gave up 2 bases; unmatched junction bases: 5. In germline, CDR1 is SGHRS, CDR2 YFSETQ. The CDR3 is CASRVTSGTYEQYF. The CDR3 nucleotides read TGCGCCAGCAGGGTGACTAGCGGAACCTACGAGCAGTACTTC. Full variable domain (remainder filled in from reference TRBV5-1 and TRBJ2-7): KAGVTQTPRYLIKTRGQQVTLSCSPISGHRSVSWYQQTPGQGLQFLFEYFSETQRNKGNFPGRFSGRQFSNSRSEMNVSTLELGDSALYLCASRVTSGTYEQYFGPGTRLTVT.

This clone was picked up one time. V and J are TRBV2 and TRBJ1-2; D gene unclear. With 6 bases removed from V and 4 bases from J, the gap between germline ends came to 3 bases. Looked up from germline, CDR1 is SNHLY and CDR2 is FYNNEI. The CDR3 sequence is 10 residues long. The CDR3: CASRAYGYTF. The DNA of the CDR3 is TGTGCCAGCAGGGCCTATGGCTACACCTTC. The full variable domain, rest sourced from reference TRBV2 and TRBJ1-2, is EPEVTQTPSHQVTQMGQEVILRCVPISNHLYFYWYRQILGQKVEFLVSFYNNEISEKSEIFDDQFSVERPDGSNFTLKIRSTKLEDSAMYFCASRAYGYTFGSGTRLTVV.

The chain links TRBV27 to TRBJ2-3; weak D call: TRBD1 (6 bases). Germline lookup yields CDR1 MNHEY and CDR2 SMNVEV (reference sequence). V was cut by 5 bases and J by 0 bases, with 15 bases left in between. The CDR3 covers 16 residues. The CDR3: CASSEDSQPSTDTQYF. DNA of the CDR3: TGTGCCAGCAGTGAGGACAGCCAGCCAAGCACAGATACGCAGTATTTT.

This clone came up once. This rearrangement joins TRBV2 to TRBJ2-1; TRBD2 matches at 10 bases. CDR1 SNHLY and CDR2 FYNNEI come from the germline V gene. Trimming at V came to 6 bases and at J to 5 bases, leaving 4 bases not matched to a gene. The CDR3 covers 14 residues. Here the CDR3 DNA reads TGTGCCAGCAGCCCGGGACTAGCGAACAATGAGCAGTTCTTC. As protein: CASSPGLANNEQFF.

The chain uses TRBV27 and TRBJ2-5; a weak D match, TRBD2 (7 bases). The tail of the sequence fits TRBJ2-7 better, so the J call may be wrong. Germline lookup yields CDR1 MNHEY and CDR2 SMNVEV (reference sequence). CDR3 length equals 13 residues. The DNA for the CDR3 is TGTGCCAGCCGAAGGGGGGGGCGCTACGAGCAGTACTTC. Encoded protein: CASRRGGRYEQYF.

This clone has only a few counts. The V and J genes are TRBV9 and TRBJ2-2; no reliable D call. Trimming removed 1 base at V and 1 base at J, with 2 bases between. Per the germline V gene, CDR1 is SGDLS and CDR2 is YYNGEE. This CDR3 region has 13 residues. CDR3 amino acids: CASSVQNTGELFF. The DNA for the CDR3 is TGTGCCAGCAGCGTACAGAACACCGGGGAGCTGTTTTTT.

The rearrangement joins TRBV10-2 to TRBJ2-7; 8 bases are a match to TRBD2. The CDR3 has 17 amino acids. The junction had 12 bases not matched to a gene; V was cut back by 4 bases and J by 1 base. Looked up from germline, CDR1 is WSHSY and CDR2 is SAAADI. The CDR3 DNA is TGCGCCAGCAGTGGGTTGATGACCGGGAGGGGATCCTACGAGCAGTACTTC. Translating it yields CASSGLMTGRGSYEQYF.

The chain carries TRBV5-1 and TRBJ2-7, with 12 positions matching TRBD2. The length of the CDR3 is 15 residues. From germline, CDR1 is SGHRS and CDR2 YFSETQ. The V gene end was trimmed by 4 bases and the J gene end by 4 bases; junction bases not matched to a gene: 6. In DNA, the CDR3 is TGCGCCAGCAGCATTGGACTAGCGGGAACGTACGAGCAGTACTTC. It yields the protein CASSIGLAGTYEQYF. Drawing the rest from reference TRBV5-1 and TRBJ2-7, the complete variable domain is KAGVTQTPRYLIKTRGQQVTLSCSPISGHRSVSWYQQTPGQGLQFLFEYFSETQRNKGNFPGRFSGRQFSNSRSEMNVSTLELGDSALYLCASSIGLAGTYEQYFGPGTRLTVT.

The chain uses TRBV30 and TRBJ2-7; D perhaps matches TRBD1 (6 bases). Germline values: CDR1 GTSNPN, CDR2 SVGIG (reference sequence). The CDR3 sequence is 13 residues long. The germline V and J ends were trimmed by 1 base and 3 bases, with 10 bases remaining between them. The CDR3 DNA follows: TGTGCCTGGAGTGGACAGGCAGGCTACGAGCAGTACTTC. Its translation is CAWSGQAGYEQYF.

V gene TRBV7-2 combines with J gene TRBJ2-5, with 10 bases lining up with TRBD1. V shed 7 bases and J 4 bases; nucleotides not matched to a gene: 3. CDR1 SGHTA and CDR2 FQGNSA come from the germline V gene. The CDR3 spans 13 residues. The CDR3 DNA follows: TGTGCCAGCACCCGGACAGGGGGAGAGACCCAGTACTTC. This codes for CASTRTGGETQYF.

The chain uses TRBV19 and TRBJ2-2; 9 positions agree with TRBD1. The V gene end was trimmed by 7 bases and the J gene end by 3 bases; junction bases not matched to a gene: 3. This CDR3 is 14 amino acids long. Germline assignment: CDR1 LNHDA and CDR2 SQIVND (reference sequence). CDR3 sequence reads: CASTWTGDTGELFF. As DNA, the CDR3 is TGTGCCAGTACCTGGACAGGGGACACCGGGGAGCTGTTTTTT.